The clone carrying this T cell receptor (beta chain) appeared many times. What it binds is unknown. Germline assignment: CDR1 LGHDT and CDR2 YNNKEL (reference sequence). The V gene lost 0 bases and the J gene lost 3 bases, with 4 bases spanning the gap. The CDR3 covers 13 residues. The data originate from a study of human T cells and chemical hapten exposure. About the research overall: Affected patients, primarily female, had alopecia areata, totalis or universalis. General study findings and limits: More PT1 expanded TCRs went with higher patch test scores.

Each cDNA molecule in the library carried unique molecular identifiers. TCRdb independently ran MiXCR on the RACE reads; one entry per CDR3 protein. Altogether about 340,000 distinct CDR3 sequences are present, about 7% being singletons, with the ten largest covering about 8%. Time point reported: patch test 1, 2 weeks after DPC sensitization. Treatment reported: therapeutic diphenylcyclopropenone sensitization with weekly scalp DPC. RNA extraction used unfractionated whole blood as the source of total RNA. The sequencing here drew on whole blood, taken in connection with sensitization to the hapten diphenylcyclopropenone (DPC). The chain carries TRBV3-1 and TRBJ2-3; no clear D gene. The clonotype comes from a woman aged 18-29 years with alopecia areata. Some clones in this sample may be carry-over from other donors' samples. The CDR3 region has the DNA TGTGCCAGCAGCCAAGACGGTACAGATACGCAGTATTTT. Amino acids: CASSQDGTDTQYF.